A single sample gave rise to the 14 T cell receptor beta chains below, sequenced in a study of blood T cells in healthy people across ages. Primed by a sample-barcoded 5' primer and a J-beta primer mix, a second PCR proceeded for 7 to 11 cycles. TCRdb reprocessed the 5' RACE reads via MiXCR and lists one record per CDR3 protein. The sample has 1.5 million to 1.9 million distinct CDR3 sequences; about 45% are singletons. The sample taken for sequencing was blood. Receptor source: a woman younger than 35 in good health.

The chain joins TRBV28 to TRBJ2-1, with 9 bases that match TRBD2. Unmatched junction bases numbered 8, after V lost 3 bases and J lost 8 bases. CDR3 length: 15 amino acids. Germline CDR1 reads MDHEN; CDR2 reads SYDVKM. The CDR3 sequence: CASSLRASGTYEQFF. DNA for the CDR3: TGTGCCAGCAGTTTGAGGGCTAGCGGGACGTATGAGCAGTTCTTC.

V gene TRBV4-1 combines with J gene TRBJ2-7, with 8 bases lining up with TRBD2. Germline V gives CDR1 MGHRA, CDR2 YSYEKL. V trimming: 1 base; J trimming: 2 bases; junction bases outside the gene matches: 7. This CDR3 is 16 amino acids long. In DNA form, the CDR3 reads TGCGCCAGCAGCCAAGGAAATAGCGGGACCCCCTACGAGCAGTACTTC. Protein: CASSQGNSGTPYEQYF.

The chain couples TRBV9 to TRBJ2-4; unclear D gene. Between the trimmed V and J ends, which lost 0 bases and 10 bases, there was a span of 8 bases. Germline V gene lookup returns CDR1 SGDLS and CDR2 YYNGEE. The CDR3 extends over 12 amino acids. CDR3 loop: CASSVGLGIQYF. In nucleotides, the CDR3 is TGTGCCAGCAGCGTAGGGCTGGGAATTCAGTACTTC.

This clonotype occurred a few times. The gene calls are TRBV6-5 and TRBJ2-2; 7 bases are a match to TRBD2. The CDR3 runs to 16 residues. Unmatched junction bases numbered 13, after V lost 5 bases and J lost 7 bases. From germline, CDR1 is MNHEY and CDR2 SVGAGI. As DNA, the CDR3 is TGTGCCAGCAGTCTCAGCGGGACCCTAGGGATCGGGGAGCTGTTTTTT. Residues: CASSLSGTLGIGELFF.

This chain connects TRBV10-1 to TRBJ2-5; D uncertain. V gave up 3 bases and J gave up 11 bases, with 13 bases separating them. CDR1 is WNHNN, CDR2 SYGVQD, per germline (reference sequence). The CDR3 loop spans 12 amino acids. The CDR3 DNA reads TGCGCCAGCAGTGAAGACATCCATGGGCAGTACTTC. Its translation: CASSEDIHGQYF.

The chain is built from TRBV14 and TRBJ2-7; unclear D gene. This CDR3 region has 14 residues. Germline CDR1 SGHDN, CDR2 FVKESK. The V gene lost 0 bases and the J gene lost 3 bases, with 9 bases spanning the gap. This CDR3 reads CASSQDALYYEQYF. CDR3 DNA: TGTGCCAGCAGCCAAGACGCCCTCTACTACGAGCAGTACTTC.

This CDR3 reads CSAGIQGRVEKLFF. The CDR3 coding sequence is TGCAGTGCTGGGATACAGGGGCGGGTTGAAAAACTGTTTTTT. The J gene is TRBJ1-4, the V gene TRBV20-1; 7 bases map to TRBD1. The CDR3 length is 14 residues. CDR1 is DFQATT, CDR2 SNEGSKA, per germline (reference sequence). The V and J ends lost 5 bases and 7 bases, in that order; junction bases with no gene match: 10.

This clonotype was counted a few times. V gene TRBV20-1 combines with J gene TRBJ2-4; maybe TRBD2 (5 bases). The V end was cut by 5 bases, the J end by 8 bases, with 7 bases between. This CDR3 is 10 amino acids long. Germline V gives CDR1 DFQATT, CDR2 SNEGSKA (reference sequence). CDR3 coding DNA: TGCAGTGCTCGGGAAGACATTCAGTACTTC. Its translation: CSAREDIQYF.

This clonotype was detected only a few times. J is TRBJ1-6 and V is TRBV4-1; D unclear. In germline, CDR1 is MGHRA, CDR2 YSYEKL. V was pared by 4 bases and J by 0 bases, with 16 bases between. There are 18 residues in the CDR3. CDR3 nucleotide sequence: TGCGCCAGCAGCCCGCTGGACCTCACCGTCTCCTATAATTCACCCCTCCACTTT. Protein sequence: CASSPLDLTVSYNSPLHF.

CDR3 sequence reads: CASSQEGAGLAREQYF. Here the CDR3 DNA reads TGCGCCAGCAGCCAAGAGGGAGCGGGACTGGCGAGGGAGCAGTACTTC. The J gene is TRBJ2-7, the V gene TRBV4-3; TRBD2 matches 7 bases. The germline gives CDR1 LGHNA, CDR2 YSLEER. The CDR3 is 16 residues long. V was pared by 0 bases and J by 7 bases, with 12 bases of the junction left unmatched.

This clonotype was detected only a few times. Here the CDR3 DNA reads TGCGCCAGCAGCCCGGCCCCCGGGACAGGGGGCTTTGGCTACACCTTC. This sequence encodes CASSPAPGTGGFGYTF. J is TRBJ1-2 and V is TRBV5-1, with 12 nucleotides matching TRBD1. Per the germline V gene, CDR1 is SGHRS and CDR2 is YFSETQ. This CDR3 contains 16 residues. Unmatched junction bases numbered 11, after V lost 4 bases and J lost 7 bases.

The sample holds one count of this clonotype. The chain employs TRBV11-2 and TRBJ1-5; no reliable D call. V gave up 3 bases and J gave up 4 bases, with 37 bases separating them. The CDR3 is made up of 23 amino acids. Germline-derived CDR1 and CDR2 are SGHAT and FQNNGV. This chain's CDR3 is CASSLEPGYSVTLFILPNQPQHF. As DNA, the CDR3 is TGTGCCAGCAGCTTGGAACCAGGTTATTCGGTTACGCTATTCATCCTTCCAAATCAGCCCCAGCATTTT.

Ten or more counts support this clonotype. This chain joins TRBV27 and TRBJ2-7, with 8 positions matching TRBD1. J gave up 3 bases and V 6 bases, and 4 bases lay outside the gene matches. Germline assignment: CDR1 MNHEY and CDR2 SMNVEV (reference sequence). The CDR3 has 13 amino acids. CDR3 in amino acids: CASSRTGLYEQYF. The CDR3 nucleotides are TGTGCCAGCAGCCGGACAGGGCTCTACGAGCAGTACTTC.

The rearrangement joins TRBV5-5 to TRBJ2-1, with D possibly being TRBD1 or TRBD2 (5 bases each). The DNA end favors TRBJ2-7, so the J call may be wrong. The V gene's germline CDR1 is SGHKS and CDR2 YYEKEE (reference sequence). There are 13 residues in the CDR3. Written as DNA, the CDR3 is TGTGCCAGCAGCTTAGAGGGGTCGGATGAGCAGTACTTC. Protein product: CASSLEGSDEQYF.